The 6 T cell receptor beta chains listed next were all sequenced from one sample in a study of post-analysis software for immune sequencing data. Study conclusions and caveats: Patients showed TRBV5-6, TRBV5-1 and TRBV20-1 among a few TRBV segments more frequent than in controls.

Unique molecular identifiers were built into the TCR beta cDNA libraries. TCRdb redid the calling of the PCR reads with MiXCR, one entry per CDR3 protein. The profile shows about 680,000 distinct CDR3 sequences, roughly three fifths of them singletons. These receptors' antigens are unknown. Sequenced: blood. The receptors derive from a girl aged 2-10 years with multiple sclerosis.

There are a few counts of this clonotype. The V gene is TRBV5-1, the J gene TRBJ1-1, with TRBD1 matching 7 bases. Germline V gives CDR1 SGHRS, CDR2 YFSETQ. After removal of 0 bases from V and 8 bases from J, the junction contained 4 bases not matched to a gene. The CDR3 is 13 residues long. The CDR3 DNA reads as TGCGCCAGCAGCTTGGCCCGGGACAGAGAAGCTTTCTTT. It encodes CASSLARDREAFF.

This clonotype was counted only a few times. This chain connects TRBV7-9 to TRBJ2-5; no clear D. CDR3 length: 14 amino acids. The germline V gene has CDR1 SEHNR and CDR2 FQNEAQ (reference sequence). The ends were cut back, 6 bases at V and 0 bases at J, with 11 bases in the middle. The CDR3: CASSSSVYQETQYF. CDR3 in DNA: TGTGCCAGCAGTTCGTCCGTTTACCAAGAGACCCAGTACTTC.

V usage is TRBV7-2 and J usage is TRBJ1-5; TRBD1 matches at 7 bases. CDR3 size: 15 residues. V was clipped by 5 bases and J by 6 bases; unmatched bases: 10. CDR1 and CDR2 (germline): SGHTA, FQGNSA. This CDR3 is CASSPGGIGSQPQHF. CDR3 DNA: TGTGCCAGCAGCCCAGGGGGGATAGGCTCTCAGCCCCAGCATTTT. The entire variable domain, with the rest obtained from reference TRBV7-2 and TRBJ1-5, is as follows: GAGVSQSPSNKVTEKGKDVELRCDPISGHTALYWYRQSLGQGLEFLIYFQGNSAPDKSGLPSDRFSAERTGGSVSTLTIQRTQQEDSAVYLCASSPGGIGSQPQHFGDGTRLSIL.

This clonotype occurred a few times. The junction departs from germline at one end; a sequencing error may be responsible. V is TRBV11-3 and J is TRBJ2-3; D is unresolved. This CDR3 is built from 13 residues. Germline V CDR1 and CDR2: SGHNT, YENEEA. The CDR3 loop reads CASSIESTDTQYF. The CDR3 nucleotides are TGTGCCAGCAGCATAGAATCCACAGATACGCAGTATTTT.

This clonotype appeared a single time. The chain combines TRBV11-3 with TRBJ2-1; 10 nucleotides line up with TRBD2. The J segment lost 7 bases and the V segment lost 5 bases, leaving 14 bases of the junction unmatched. CDR3 size: 17 residues. Germline V gene sequence: CDR1 SGHNT, CDR2 YENEEA. The CDR3 here is CASSPSNSAGGINEQFF. The CDR3 coding sequence is TGTGCCAGCAGCCCATCAAACTCAGCGGGAGGGATTAATGAGCAGTTCTTC. Full variable domain (remainder filled in from reference TRBV11-3 and TRBJ2-1): EAGVVQSPRYKIIEKKQPVAFWCNPISGHNTLYWYLQNLGQGPELLIRYENEEAVDDSQLPKDRFSAERLKGVDSTLKIQPAELGDSAVYLCASSPSNSAGGINEQFFGPGTRLTVL.

The chain recombines TRBV7-2 with TRBJ2-3; possibly TRBD2 for D (5 bases). V was pared by 8 bases and J by 3 bases, with 9 bases between. The V gene's germline CDR1 is SGHTA and CDR2 FQGNSA. The CDR3 length is 12 residues. The CDR3 loop is CASDPGTDTQYF. CDR3 DNA sequence: TGTGCCAGCGACCCGGGGACAGATACGCAGTATTTT.